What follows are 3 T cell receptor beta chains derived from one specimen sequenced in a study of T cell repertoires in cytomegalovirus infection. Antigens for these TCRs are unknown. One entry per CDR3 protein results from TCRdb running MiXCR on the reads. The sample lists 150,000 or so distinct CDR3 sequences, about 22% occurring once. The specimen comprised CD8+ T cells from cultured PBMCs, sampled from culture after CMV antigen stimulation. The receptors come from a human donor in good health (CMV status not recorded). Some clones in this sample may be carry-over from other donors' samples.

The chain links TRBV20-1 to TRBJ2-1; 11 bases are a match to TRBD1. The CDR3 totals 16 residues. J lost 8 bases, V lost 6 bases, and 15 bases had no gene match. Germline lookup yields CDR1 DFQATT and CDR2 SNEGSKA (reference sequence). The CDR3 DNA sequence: TGCAGTGCCACCGTGATCGGACAGGGGGCTTCGGATGAGCAGTTCTTC. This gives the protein CSATVIGQGASDEQFF.

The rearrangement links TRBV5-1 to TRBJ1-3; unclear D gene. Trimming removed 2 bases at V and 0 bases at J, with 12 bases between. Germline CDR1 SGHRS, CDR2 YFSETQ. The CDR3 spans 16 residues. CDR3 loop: CASSFSSGSSGNTIYF. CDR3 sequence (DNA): TGCGCCAGCAGCTTCAGTTCGGGTTCCTCTGGAAACACCATATATTTT.

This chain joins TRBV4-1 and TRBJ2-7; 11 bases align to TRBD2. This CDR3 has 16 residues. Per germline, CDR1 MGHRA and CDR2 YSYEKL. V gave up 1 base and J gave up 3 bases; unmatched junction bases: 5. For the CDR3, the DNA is TGCGCCAGCAGCCAAGGGGGGACTAGCGGAGACTACGAGCAGTACTTC. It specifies CASSQGGTSGDYEQYF.